This T cell receptor (beta chain) was identified during a study of T cell repertoires in cytomegalovirus infection. Notes on the study in general: CMV carriers with the relevant HLA were identified by cumulative public TCR beta family frequency.

The CDR3 is made up of 16 amino acids. Trimming removed 5 bases from V and 5 bases from J; junction bases left unmatched: 11. In germline, CDR1 is SGHVS, CDR2 FQNEAQ. This clonotype was seen a few times. Its matching antigen is unknown. TCRdb fed the reads into MiXCR, producing one record per CDR3 protein. Counted here are some 440,000 distinct CDR3 sequences, roughly 31% occurring once; the ten biggest clones make up approximately 13%. The V gene is TRBV7-8, the J gene TRBJ2-7; 11 bases line up with TRBD2. The clonotype originates from a human donor in good health (CMV status not recorded). Some clones in this sample may be carry-over from other donors' samples. The sample consisted of PBMCs. CDR3 protein: CASSLISSGGPHEQYF. CDR3 in DNA: TGTGCCAGCAGCCTGATTTCTAGCGGGGGGCCCCACGAGCAGTACTTC.